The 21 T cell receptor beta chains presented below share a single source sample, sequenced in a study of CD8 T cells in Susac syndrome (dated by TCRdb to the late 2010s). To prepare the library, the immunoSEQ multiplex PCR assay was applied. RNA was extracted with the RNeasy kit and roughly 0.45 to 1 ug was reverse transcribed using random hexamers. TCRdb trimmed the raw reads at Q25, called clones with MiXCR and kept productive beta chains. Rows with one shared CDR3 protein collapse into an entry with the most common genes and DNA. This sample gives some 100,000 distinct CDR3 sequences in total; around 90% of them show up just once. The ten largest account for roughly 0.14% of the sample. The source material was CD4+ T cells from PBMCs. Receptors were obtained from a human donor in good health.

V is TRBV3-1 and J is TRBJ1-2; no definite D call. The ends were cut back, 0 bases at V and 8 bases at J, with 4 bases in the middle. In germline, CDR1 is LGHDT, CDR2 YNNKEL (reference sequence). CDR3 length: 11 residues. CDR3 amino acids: CASSQDQGYTF. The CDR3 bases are TGTGCCAGCAGCCAAGATCAGGGCTACACCTTC.

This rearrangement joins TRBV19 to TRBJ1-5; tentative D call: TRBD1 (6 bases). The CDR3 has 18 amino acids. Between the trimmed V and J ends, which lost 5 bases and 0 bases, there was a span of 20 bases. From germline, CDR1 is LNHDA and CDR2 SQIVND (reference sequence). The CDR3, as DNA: TGTGCCAGTAGTGCGGGAATCTGGACAGAAAATAGCAATCAGCCCCAGCATTTT. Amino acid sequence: CASSAGIWTENSNQPQHF.

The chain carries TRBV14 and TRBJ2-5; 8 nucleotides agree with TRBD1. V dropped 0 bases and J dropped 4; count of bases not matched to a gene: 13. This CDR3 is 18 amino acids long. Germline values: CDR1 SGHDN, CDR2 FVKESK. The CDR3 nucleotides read TGTGCCAGCAGCCAAGATGAATGGGCGGCAGGGGGCCGAGAGACCCAGTACTTC. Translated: CASSQDEWAAGGRETQYF.

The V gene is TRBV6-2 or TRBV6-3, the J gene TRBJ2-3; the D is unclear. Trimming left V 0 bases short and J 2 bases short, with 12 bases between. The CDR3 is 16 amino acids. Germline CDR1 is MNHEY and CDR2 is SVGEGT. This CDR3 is CASSYSRRSYTDTQYF. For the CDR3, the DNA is TGTGCCAGCAGTTACTCGAGGCGCAGCTACACAGATACGCAGTATTTT.

The CDR3 nucleotides are TGTGCCAGCAGTGCACAGGGGGGCAGAAATACGCAGTATTTT. It specifies CASSAQGGRNTQYF. V gene TRBV25-1 combines with J gene TRBJ2-3, with TRBD1 matching 8 bases. Trimming removed 4 bases from V and 7 bases from J; junction bases left unmatched: 7. Germline values: CDR1 MGHDK, CDR2 SYGVNS. The CDR3 totals 14 residues.

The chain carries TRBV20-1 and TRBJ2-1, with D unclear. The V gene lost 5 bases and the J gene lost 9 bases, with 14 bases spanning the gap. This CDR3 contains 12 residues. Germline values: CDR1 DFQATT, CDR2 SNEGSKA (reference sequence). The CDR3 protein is CSASQGRVEQFF. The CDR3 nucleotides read TGCAGTGCTTCCCAAGGACGAGTTGAGCAGTTCTTC.

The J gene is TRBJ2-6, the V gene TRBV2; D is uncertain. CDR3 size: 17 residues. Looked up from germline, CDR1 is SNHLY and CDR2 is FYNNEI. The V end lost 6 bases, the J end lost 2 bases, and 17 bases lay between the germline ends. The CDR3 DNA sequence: TGTGCCAGCAGCGTAGGGCGCGGTTCTACTGGGGCCAACGTCCTGACTTTC. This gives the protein CASSVGRGSTGANVLTF.

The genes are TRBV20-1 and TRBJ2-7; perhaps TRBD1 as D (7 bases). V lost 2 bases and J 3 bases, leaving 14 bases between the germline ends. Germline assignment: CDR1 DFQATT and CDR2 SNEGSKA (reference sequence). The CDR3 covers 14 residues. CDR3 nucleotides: TGCAGTGCTAGATTCAGGGGGGCGGACTACGAGCAGTACTTC. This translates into CSARFRGADYEQYF.

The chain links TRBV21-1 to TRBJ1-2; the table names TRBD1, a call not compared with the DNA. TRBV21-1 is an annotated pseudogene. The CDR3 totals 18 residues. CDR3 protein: CASSKYQGKWQTNYGYTF. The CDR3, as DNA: TGTGCCAGCAGCAAATATCAGGGGAAGTGGCAGACGAACTATGGCTACACCTTC.

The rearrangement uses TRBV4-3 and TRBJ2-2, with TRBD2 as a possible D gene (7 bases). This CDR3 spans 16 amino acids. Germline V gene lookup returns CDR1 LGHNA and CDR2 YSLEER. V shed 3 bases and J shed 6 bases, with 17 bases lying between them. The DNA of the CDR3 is TGCGCCAGCAGCCAGGGGGGAGGGGGAGGCCCCGGGGAGCTGTTTTTT. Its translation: CASSQGGGGGPGELFF.

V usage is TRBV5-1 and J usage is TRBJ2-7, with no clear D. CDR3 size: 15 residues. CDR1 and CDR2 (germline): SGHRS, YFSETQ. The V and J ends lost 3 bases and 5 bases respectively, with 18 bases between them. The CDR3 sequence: CASSSNSLTLDEQYF. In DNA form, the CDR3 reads TGCGCCAGCAGCTCAAACAGTCTCACCTTAGACGAGCAGTACTTC.

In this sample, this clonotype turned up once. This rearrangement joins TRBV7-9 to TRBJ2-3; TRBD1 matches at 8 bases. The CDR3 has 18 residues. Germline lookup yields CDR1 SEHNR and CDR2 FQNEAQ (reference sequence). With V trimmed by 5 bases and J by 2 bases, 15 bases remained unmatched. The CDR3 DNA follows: TGTGCCAGCAGCGACACTGCCGGGACAGGTCCTTCCACAGATACGCAGTATTTT. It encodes CASSDTAGTGPSTDTQYF.

Here the CDR3 DNA reads TGTGCCAGCAGCCCAGCCCCGAGTTATGAGCAGTTCTTC. Translated: CASSPAPSYEQFF. The chain combines TRBV9 with TRBJ2-1; no reliable D call. V dropped 4 bases and J dropped 8 bases, with 13 bases sitting between them. Germline assignment: CDR1 SGDLS and CDR2 YYNGEE. This CDR3 region has 13 residues.

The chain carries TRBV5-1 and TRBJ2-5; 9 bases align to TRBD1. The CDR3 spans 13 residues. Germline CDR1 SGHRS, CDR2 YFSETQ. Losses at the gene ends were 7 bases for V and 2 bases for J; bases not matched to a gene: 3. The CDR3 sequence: CASGGQGQETQYF. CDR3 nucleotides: TGCGCCAGCGGCGGACAGGGGCAAGAGACCCAGTACTTC.

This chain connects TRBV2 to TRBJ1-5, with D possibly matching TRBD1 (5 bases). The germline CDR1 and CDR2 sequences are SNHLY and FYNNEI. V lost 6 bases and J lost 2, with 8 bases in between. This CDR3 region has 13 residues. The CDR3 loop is CASRGEGNQPQHF. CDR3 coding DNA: TGTGCCAGCAGAGGGGAGGGCAATCAGCCCCAGCATTTT.

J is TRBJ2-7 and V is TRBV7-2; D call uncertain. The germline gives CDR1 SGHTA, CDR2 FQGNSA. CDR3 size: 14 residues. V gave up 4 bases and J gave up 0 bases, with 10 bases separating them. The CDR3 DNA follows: TGTGCCAGCAGCTCCGCCTCGAGCTCCTACGAGCAGTACTTC. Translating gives CASSSASSSYEQYF.

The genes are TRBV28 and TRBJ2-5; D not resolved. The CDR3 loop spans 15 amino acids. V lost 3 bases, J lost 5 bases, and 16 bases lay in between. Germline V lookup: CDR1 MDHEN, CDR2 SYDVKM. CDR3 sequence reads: CASSLVGGPKETQYF. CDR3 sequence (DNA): TGTGCCAGCAGTTTGGTTGGCGGTCCGAAGGAGACCCAGTACTTC.

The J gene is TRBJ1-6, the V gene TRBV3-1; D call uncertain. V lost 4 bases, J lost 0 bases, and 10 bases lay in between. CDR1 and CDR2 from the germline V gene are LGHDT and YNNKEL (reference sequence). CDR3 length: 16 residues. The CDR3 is CASSPALFSYNSPLHF. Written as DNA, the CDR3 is TGTGCCAGCAGCCCAGCCCTCTTCTCCTATAATTCACCCCTCCACTTT.

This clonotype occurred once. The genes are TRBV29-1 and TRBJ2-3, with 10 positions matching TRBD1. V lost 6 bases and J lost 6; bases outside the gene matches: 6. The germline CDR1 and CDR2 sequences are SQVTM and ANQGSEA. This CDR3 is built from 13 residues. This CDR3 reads CSVQTGGADTQYF. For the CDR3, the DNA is TGCAGCGTACAGACAGGGGGCGCGGATACGCAGTATTTT.

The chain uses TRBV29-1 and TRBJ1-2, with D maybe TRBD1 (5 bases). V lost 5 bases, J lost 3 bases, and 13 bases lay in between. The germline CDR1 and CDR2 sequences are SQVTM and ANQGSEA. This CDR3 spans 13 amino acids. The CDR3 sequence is CSVLQEGDYGYTF. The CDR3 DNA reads TGCAGCGTTCTACAGGAGGGCGACTATGGCTACACCTTC.

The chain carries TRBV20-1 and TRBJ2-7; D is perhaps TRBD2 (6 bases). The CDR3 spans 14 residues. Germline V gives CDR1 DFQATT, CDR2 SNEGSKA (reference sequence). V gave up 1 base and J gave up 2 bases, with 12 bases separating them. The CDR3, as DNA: TGCAGTGCTAGAGTAACGGCGGGGACCTACGAGCAGTACTTC. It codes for CSARVTAGTYEQYF.